This TCR beta chain was recorded in a study of shared clonotypes between healthy human individuals. Germline V gene lookup returns CDR1 SGDLS and CDR2 YYNGEE. This CDR3 is built from 13 residues. V dropped 5 bases and J dropped 9 bases, with 12 bases sitting between them. Adult donors, all healthy and HIV-negative, had no recent acute infections or vaccinations. Sequencing was at deep level. The material for each subset, its genomic DNA, was split evenly across several immunoSEQ plates. Produced via immunoSEQ multiplex PCR; TCRdb's table is partial and in-frame only. The sample carries under 2,500,000 clones, approximately 94% recorded once.

Sequenced: naive CD4+ T cells sorted from blood. Subset of the sample: CD45RA+ positively selected. The chain couples TRBV9 to TRBJ1-6; a weak D match, TRBD1 (6 bases). This TCR derives from a man between 18 and 35 years old in good health. The CDR3 loop reads CASRATGSSPLHF. The CDR3 nucleotides read TGTGCCAGCAGAGCAACAGGGAGTTCACCCCTCCACTTT.